This TCR beta chain came from a study of blood T cell repertoires in COVID-19. Study details: Donors in the United States, Italy and Spain gave samples during acute or convalescent COVID-19. T cells, B-cell-depleted T cells, or PBMCs supplied cDNA or gDNA.

With 0 bases removed from V and 5 bases from J, the gap between germline ends came to 16 bases. CDR1 and CDR2 (germline): GTSNPN, SVGIG (reference sequence). This CDR3 comprises 15 residues. As originally analysed: Estimates of nucleated cell counts were drawn from the amplification of reference gene primers. Using immunoSEQ multiplex PCR, the repertoire was profiled, and TCRdb retains in-frame clones only, with some absent. D and trimming were read from the DNA, whereas the V and J calls and clone size are those reported in that table. The sample yields around 95,000 clones, over 75% seen once. This chain links TRBV30 with TRBJ2-5; D is perhaps TRBD2 (6 bases). The clonotype was recovered from a man aged 45 to 65 with acute or convalescent COVID-19. The sample consisted of peripheral blood. CDR3 nucleotide sequence: TGTGCCTGGAGTGTGCCGGGGCTCGCGGGGGAGACCCAGTACTTC. Protein: CAWSVPGLAGETQYF. Full variable domain (outside the CDR3, taken from reference TRBV30 and TRBJ2-5): SQTIHQWPATLVQPVGSPLSLECTVEGTSNPNLYWYRQAAGRGLQLLFYSVGIGQISSEVPQNLSASRPQDRQFILSSKKLLLSDSGFYLCAWSVPGLAGETQYFGPGTRLLVL.